These 20 T cell receptor beta chains share one sample of origin, sequenced in a study of early stage breast cancer tumors (dated 2017 in TCRdb). Libraries were prepared through the immunoSEQ multiplex PCR assay. As stored in TCRdb, this immuneACCESS dataset retains in-frame rearrangements with V and J assigned. A fraction of the clones does not appear; measured against another copy, unresolved V genes explain less than half of the discrepancy, and the remainder lacks a known reason. The sample table lists 50,000 to 65,000 clones, 70% to 80% of them with a count of one. Around 3.2% of the sample is in the top ten clones. The specimen sequenced was blood. The origin of the receptors is a person under 45 with breast cancer.

The chain combines TRBV11-2 with TRBJ1-5, with D possibly being TRBD1 (5 bases). The CDR3 loop spans 15 amino acids. The ends were cut back, 0 bases at V and 7 bases at J, with 13 bases in the middle. CDR1 is SGHAT, CDR2 FQNNGV, per germline. Here the CDR3 reads CASSLDSDGGQPQHF. CDR3 sequence (DNA): TGTGCCAGCAGCTTAGATTCGGACGGGGGACAGCCCCAGCATTTT.

This chain uses TRBV7-8 with TRBJ1-2; a possible D gene is TRBD1 (5 bases). V lost 0 bases and J 4 bases, leaving 9 bases between the germline ends. The germline V gene encodes CDR1 SGHVS and CDR2 FQNEAQ. The CDR3 sequence is 14 residues long. As DNA, the CDR3 is TGTGCCAGCAGCTTAGCGGGGGAACCCTATGGCTACACCTTC. Its translation: CASSLAGEPYGYTF.

The V gene is TRBV2, the J gene TRBJ1-5; the D gene is possibly TRBD1 (6 bases). Germline-derived CDR1 and CDR2 are SNHLY and FYNNEI. This CDR3 has 14 residues. Trimming cost V 5 bases and J 7 bases, with 15 bases left between them. This chain's CDR3 is CASSIYRVEQPQHF. The DNA of the CDR3 is TGTGCCAGCAGTATCTACAGGGTTGAACAGCCCCAGCATTTT.

This chain connects TRBV4-2 to TRBJ2-3; D not certain. The germline V gene has CDR1 LGHNA and CDR2 YNFKEQ. V lost 0 bases, J lost 4 bases, and 14 bases lay in between. This CDR3 is built from 16 residues. The CDR3 sequence is CASSQELGRAPDTQYF. The CDR3, as DNA: TGTGCCAGCAGCCAAGAATTAGGTAGAGCCCCAGATACGCAGTATTTT.

The chain is built from TRBV11-2 and TRBJ1-1, with a tentative D call TRBD1 (5 bases). Germline V gene lookup returns CDR1 SGHAT and CDR2 FQNNGV. The CDR3 runs to 16 residues. V was shortened by 2 bases and J by 1 base, with 14 bases between the two germline ends. In DNA, the CDR3 is TGTGCCAGCAGCTTATGGCCCGACAGTAGGAACACTGAAGCTTTCTTT. Residues: CASSLWPDSRNTEAFF.

This rearrangement joins TRBV12-5 to TRBJ2-7, with no clear D. CDR1 and CDR2 from the germline V gene are LGHNT and FRNRAP. V gave up 5 bases and J gave up 3 bases, with 5 bases separating them. CDR3 length: 11 residues. For the CDR3, the DNA is TGTGCTAGTGGTCTCGACTACGAGCAGTACTTC. This codes for CASGLDYEQYF.

CDR3 amino acids: CASSPRGRGMNTEAFF. As DNA, the CDR3 is TGTGCCAGCTCACCGAGGGGGCGCGGGATGAACACTGAAGCTTTCTTT. J is TRBJ1-1 and V is TRBV18; 7 bases agree with TRBD1. This CDR3 spans 16 amino acids. Germline trimming cut 3 bases from V and 0 bases from J; bases unmatched to any gene: 7. Germline loops: CDR1 KGHSH, CDR2 LQKENI. The full variable domain, rest sourced from reference TRBV18 and TRBJ1-1, is NAGVMQNPRHLVRRRGQEARLRCSPMKGHSHVYWYRQLPEEGLKFMVYLQKENIIDESGMPKERFSAEFPKEGPSILRIQQVVRGDSAAYFCASSPRGRGMNTEAFFGQGTRLTVV.

This chain connects TRBV12-5 to TRBJ2-5; no definite D call. V shed 4 bases and J shed 4 bases, with 7 bases lying between them. Germline CDR1 is LGHNT and CDR2 is FRNRAP. The CDR3 covers 12 residues. In nucleotides, the CDR3 is TGTGCTAGTGGTTGGAAAGGAGAGACCCAGTACTTC. Amino acid sequence: CASGWKGETQYF.

The chain uses TRBV6-1 and TRBJ2-7, with 11 bases fitting TRBD2. Germline CDR1 reads MNHNS; CDR2 reads SASEGT. The CDR3 consists of 14 residues. V trimming: 11 bases; J trimming: 3 bases; junction bases outside the gene matches: 9. In DNA form, the CDR3 reads TGTGCCGCCTCACTAGCGGGGGACGTCTACGAGCAGTACTTC. Translated: CAASLAGDVYEQYF.

The V and J genes are TRBV30 and TRBJ2-1; D gene unclear. Looked up from germline, CDR1 is GTSNPN and CDR2 is SVGIG (reference sequence). V was trimmed by 1 base and J by 5 bases, leaving 12 bases between them. The CDR3 covers 14 residues. CDR3 nucleotide sequence: TGTGCCTGGAGTGCTTCTCCCGCAGACAATGAGCAGTTCTTC. Translation gives CAWSASPADNEQFF.

CDR3 sequence: CASRQGRHSNQPQHF. The CDR3 nucleotides read TGTGCCAGCAGACAAGGACGGCATAGCAATCAGCCCCAGCATTTT. The gene calls are TRBV6-1 and TRBJ1-5; no clear D. Trimming took 6 bases from V and 0 from J, leaving 12 bases between them. The length of the CDR3 is 15 residues. CDR1 and CDR2 (germline): MNHNS, SASEGT.

The chain couples TRBV6-5 to TRBJ1-1; TRBD1 might be the D (6 bases). The CDR3 length is 12 residues. Germline V CDR1 and CDR2: MNHEY, SVGAGI. Trimming took off 6 bases at V and 8 bases at J, with 13 bases between the two ends. The CDR3 loop reads CASRQGRGEAFF. In DNA form, the CDR3 reads TGTGCCAGCAGACAGGGTAGGGGCGAAGCTTTCTTT.

The chain couples TRBV18 to TRBJ1-4, with a tentative D call TRBD1 (5 bases). Germline assignment: CDR1 KGHSH and CDR2 LQKENI. This CDR3 contains 15 residues. Deletions cut 1 base from V and 4 bases from J, with 10 bases between. The CDR3 region is CASSPRDVGNEKLFF. CDR3 in DNA: TGTGCCAGCTCACCACGGGACGTCGGTAATGAAAAACTGTTTTTT.

The gene calls are TRBV30 and TRBJ1-2, with D uncertain. V lost 5 bases and J 9 bases, leaving 13 bases between the germline ends. Germline CDR1 is GTSNPN and CDR2 is SVGIG (reference sequence). This CDR3 spans 11 amino acids. CDR3 sequence reads: CAWSIAGRYTF. The CDR3 bases are TGTGCCTGGTCAATCGCTGGTCGCTACACCTTC. Drawing the rest from reference TRBV30 and TRBJ1-2, the complete variable domain is SQTIHQWPATLVQPVGSPLSLECTVEGTSNPNLYWYRQAAGRGLQLLFYSVGIGQISSEVPQNLSASRPQDRQFILSSKKLLLSDSGFYLCAWSIAGRYTFGSGTRLTVV.

V usage is TRBV6-1 and J usage is TRBJ2-3, with TRBD2 identical over 13 bases. The CDR3 is 14 residues long. The V and J ends lost 9 bases and 5 bases, in that order; junction bases with no gene match: 5. Germline V gene sequence: CDR1 MNHNS, CDR2 SASEGT. CDR3 sequence: CASGGLAGRDTQYF. The DNA for the CDR3 is TGTGCCAGTGGGGGACTAGCGGGAAGAGATACGCAGTATTTT.

This chain connects TRBV11-2 to TRBJ2-7; TRBD2 agrees at 7 bases. The CDR3 length is 15 residues. Germline loops: CDR1 SGHAT, CDR2 FQNNGV. Trimming took 5 bases from V and 5 from J; bases not matched to a gene: 12. The CDR3 is CASSPEGGGVHEQYF. CDR3 DNA: TGTGCCAGCAGCCCCGAGGGCGGGGGTGTCCACGAGCAGTACTTC.

J is TRBJ2-3 and V is TRBV7-9, with D possibly matching TRBD2 (7 bases). The CDR3 has 15 residues. Germline CDR1 is SEHNR and CDR2 is FQNEAQ (reference sequence). The ends were cut back, 3 bases at V and 2 bases at J, with 12 bases in the middle. CDR3 protein: CASSFYRDYTDTQYF. As DNA, the CDR3 is TGTGCCAGCAGCTTTTACAGGGACTACACAGATACGCAGTATTTT.

This clone has a single count. V usage is TRBV5-4 and J usage is TRBJ2-2; TRBD2 aligns across 13 bases. The CDR3 is made up of 18 amino acids. The V segment lost 3 bases and the J segment 5 bases; nucleotides outside the gene matches: 10. The V gene's germline CDR1 is SGHNT and CDR2 YYREEE (reference sequence). CDR3: CASSSGLAGVIRTGELFF. In DNA form, the CDR3 reads TGTGCCAGCAGCTCCGGACTAGCGGGAGTAATCAGAACCGGGGAGCTGTTTTTT.

The V call is TRBV7-9, the J call TRBJ2-1, with 10 bases lining up with TRBD2. This CDR3 has 16 amino acids. With V trimmed by 3 bases and J by 6 bases, 8 bases remained unmatched. Germline CDR1 is SEHNR and CDR2 is FQNEAQ (reference sequence). DNA of the CDR3: TGTGCCAGCAGCTTCCGCCTAGCGGGAGTTTCCAATGAGCAGTTCTTC. Translation: CASSFRLAGVSNEQFF. The whole variable domain, filled in from reference TRBV7-9 and TRBJ2-1, reads DTGVSQNPRHKITKRGQNVTFRCDPISEHNRLYWYRQTLGQGPEFLTYFQNEAQLEKSRLLSDRFSAERPKGSFSTLEIQRTEQGDSAMYLCASSFRLAGVSNEQFFGPGTRLTVL.

The genes are TRBV27 and TRBJ2-2; 9 bases match TRBD2. This CDR3 spans 15 amino acids. The ends lost 3 bases at V and 5 bases at J; junction bases unmatched: 4. The germline gives CDR1 MNHEY, CDR2 SMNVEV (reference sequence). This chain's CDR3 is CASSFLLAGTGELFF. The CDR3 DNA reads TGTGCCAGCAGTTTTCTGCTAGCGGGAACCGGGGAGCTGTTTTTT.